A selection of T cell receptor beta chains follows, all from one sample in a study of T-cell reconstitution after alpha-beta-depleted transplantation in children. Each CDR3 protein is one row after TCRdb ran MiXCR on the PCR reads. The profile shows 200,000 to 250,000 distinct CDR3 sequences, 8% to 9.5% of them singletons. Source: PBMCs from the stem cell graft donor, taken from the stem cell graft. The receptors shown here come from a human donor who donated a stem cell graft to a child with acute lymphoblastic leukemia. Each CDR3 is given with its conserved first and last residue. A D gene is named only where the DNA matches it firmly. Where a row states a size, it is once, few, many or the class of an expanded clone; other rows omit it.

DNA	CDR3	V	J	D	size
TGTGCCAGCCTTAGACATCCGAACACTGAAGCTTTCTTT	CASLRHPNTEAFF	TRBV6-2/TRBV6-3	TRBJ1-1	NA	many
TGTGCCACCAGTAGACTAGCGGGAGAAACAGATACGCAGTATTTT	CATSRLAGETDTQYF	TRBV24-1	TRBJ2-3	TRBD2	NA
TGCAGCGTGCTACAGGGCACAGATACGCAGTATTTT	CSVLQGTDTQYF	TRBV29-1	TRBJ2-3	NA	many
TGCGCCAGCAGCCACGACCGCGGGGAGCAGTTCTTC	CASSHDRGEQFF	TRBV4-3	TRBJ2-1	NA	few
TGTGCCAGCAGTGGGCCAGAGCAGTACTTC	CASSGPEQYF	TRBV25-1	TRBJ2-7	NA	NA
TGTGCCAGCAGCTTAACCTGGGGTCCCAATCAGCCCCAGCATTTT	CASSLTWGPNQPQHF	TRBV7-8	TRBJ1-5	NA	many
TGCAGTGCTAGCACCGGGACAGGGACCACTGAAGCTTTCTTT	CSASTGTGTTEAFF	TRBV20-1	TRBJ1-1	TRBD1	few
TGTGCCATCAGTGCCTCCGGGACTAGCTTTCAGGATACGCAGTATTTT	CAISASGTSFQDTQYF	TRBV10-3	TRBJ2-3	TRBD2	NA
TGTGCCATCAGTGAGGGGGCAGACACCGATGATACGCAGTATTTT	CAISEGADTDDTQYF	TRBV10-3	TRBJ2-3	NA	few
TGTGCCACCAGCAGAGAAAAAGGGGCCAGATTGAACACTGAAGCTTTCTTT	CATSREKGARLNTEAFF	TRBV15	TRBJ1-1	NA	NA
TGTGCCAGCAGCCCTAGCGGGGTGAAGCAGTTCTTC	CASSPSGVKQFF	TRBV6-2/TRBV6-3	TRBJ2-1	TRBD2	few
TGTGCCAGCAGTGACTCGAGGGAGGAAGGCTACACCTTC	CASSDSREEGYTF	TRBV6-4	TRBJ1-2	NA	few
TGTGCCAGCAGCCCCACTGCGGGGGTTGCAAATCAGCCCCAGCATTTT	CASSPTAGVANQPQHF	TRBV11-2	TRBJ1-5	NA	few
TGTGCCAGCAGGGCTATTGACCGGGAGCTGTTTTTT	CASRAIDRELFF	TRBV7-9	TRBJ2-2	NA	NA
TGCGCCAGCAGCTTGGTGGGACAGCGATCTGGGGCCAACGTCCTGACTTTC	CASSLVGQRSGANVLTF	TRBV5-1	TRBJ2-6	TRBD1	few
TGTGCCAGCAGTGATTTTGGCGGGGGGAGCTCCTACGAGCAGTACTTC	CASSDFGGGSSYEQYF	TRBV2	TRBJ2-7	TRBD2	few
TGTGCCAGCAGCCCCACCGAGGGGCCGAGCTCCTACGAGCAGTACTTC	CASSPTEGPSSYEQYF	TRBV7-2	TRBJ2-7	NA	NA
TGTGCCAGCTCCCCCGGCGGAATGGGTGAAAAACTGTTTTTT	CASSPGGMGEKLFF	TRBV12-3/TRBV12-4	TRBJ1-4	NA	few
TGCAGCGCATATACAGGGGCCAATGAGCAGTTCTTC	CSAYTGANEQFF	TRBV29-1	TRBJ2-1	TRBD1	many
TGTGCCAGCAGTCAGCGGGTAACAGATACGCAGTATTTT	CASSQRVTDTQYF	TRBV11-3	TRBJ2-3	NA	many
TGTGCCAGCAGCCGTAAGGACGGAGGGACAGGGTCAGATACGCAGTATTTT	CASSRKDGGTGSDTQYF	TRBV3-1	TRBJ2-3	TRBD1	NA
TGCAGTGCTACCCGGACAGGGTTTCGCCCGTACCAAGAGACCCAGTACTTC	CSATRTGFRPYQETQYF	TRBV20-1	TRBJ2-5	TRBD1	NA
TGCAGTGCTCAGGATGACCCGGGAGACATTCAGTACTTC	CSAQDDPGDIQYF	TRBV20-1	TRBJ2-4	NA	many
TGTGCCAGCAGCCATGCTCCAAGCGACGGATCTAATGAAAAACTGTTTTTT	CASSHAPSDGSNEKLFF	TRBV3-1	TRBJ1-4	NA	few
TGTGCCAGTAGTATGAAAGGTGGGTGGCAGCCCCAGCATTTT	CASSMKGGWQPQHF	TRBV19	TRBJ1-5	NA	once
TGTGCCAGCAGCTTAAGAGTCGCGGGGGAGAGCAATGAGCAGTTCTTC	CASSLRVAGESNEQFF	TRBV7-6	TRBJ2-1	TRBD2	many
TGTGCCAGCAGTTCCCCCCTGGGGGTTTTATTCGATCAGCCCCAGCATTTT	CASSSPLGVLFDQPQHF	TRBV12-3/TRBV12-4	TRBJ1-5	NA	NA
TGTGCCAGCAGTTTCCGAGTAAGCGAGCAGTACTTC	CASSFRVSEQYF	TRBV12-3/TRBV12-4	TRBJ2-7	NA	many
TGTGCCAGTAGTATTACCGGGACAGGGGGCAATCAGCCCCAGCATTTT	CASSITGTGGNQPQHF	TRBV19	TRBJ1-5	TRBD1	few
TGCGCCAGCAGCCAAGATCTTAAGTCATTTAGCAATCAGCCCCAGCATTTT	CASSQDLKSFSNQPQHF	TRBV4-3	TRBJ1-5	NA	few
TGTGCCAGCAGCTCATTTCGGACTAGCGGGATTACCTACGAGCAGTACTTC	CASSSFRTSGITYEQYF	TRBV11-2	TRBJ2-7	TRBD2	NA
TGTGCCAGCAGCCGACAGTACGAGCAGTACTTC	CASSRQYEQYF	TRBV12-3/TRBV12-4	TRBJ2-7	NA	many
TGCAGTGCTAGGGGAAGCGGGGGGGTATCCGGGGAGCAGTACTTC	CSARGSGGVSGEQYF	TRBV20-1	TRBJ2-7	TRBD2	NA
TGTGCCATCAGTGAGTCAAGGGGGGGAAACACCGGGGAGCTGTTTTTT	CAISESRGGNTGELFF	TRBV10-3	TRBJ2-2	NA	many
TGTGCCAGCAGTTCCCCACGGACTAGATCTGGGGCCAACGTCCTGACTTTC	CASSSPRTRSGANVLTF	TRBV12-3/TRBV12-4	TRBJ2-6	TRBD2	many
TGTGCCAGCAGTTTCTCAGGGCTGACCCAGTACTTC	CASSFSGLTQYF	TRBV12-3/TRBV12-4	TRBJ2-5	NA	many
TGCAGTGCCCAAACAGGGACTAGCGGCTACACCTTC	CSAQTGTSGYTF	TRBV20-1	TRBJ1-2	NA	NA
TGTGCCAGCAGTGAACGAGGACTAGCGGGGCACGAGCAGTACTTC	CASSERGLAGHEQYF	TRBV2	TRBJ2-7	TRBD2	NA
TGTGCCAGCTCGCCCCGGCAACCGGGACTAGCGGGGGAAGATACGCAGTATTTT	CASSPRQPGLAGEDTQYF	TRBV18	TRBJ2-3	TRBD2	NA
TGCGCCAGCAGCTTGGGGAGCGGGGGGACCTACAATGAGCAGTTCTTC	CASSLGSGGTYNEQFF	TRBV5-1	TRBJ2-1	TRBD2	many
TGTGCCAGCAGGCCCCGCTGGAGACTAGAGTTTTCGGAGACCCAGTACTTC	CASRPRWRLEFSETQYF	TRBV7-9	TRBJ2-5	NA	NA
TGCGCCAGCAGCCACCCGACTCAGGGGGGGCAGTTCTTC	CASSHPTQGGQFF	TRBV4-1	TRBJ2-1	NA	many
TGTGCCACCACGACACAGTCCACCGGGGAGCTGTTTTTT	CATTTQSTGELFF	TRBV12-3/TRBV12-4	TRBJ2-2	NA	many
TGTGCCAGCAGACCACAGGGGCTTTCCTATGGCTACACCTTC	CASRPQGLSYGYTF	TRBV12-3/TRBV12-4	TRBJ1-2	TRBD1	NA
TGCGCCAGCAGCTTTGAGGACACCCGCACAGATACGCAGTATTTT	CASSFEDTRTDTQYF	TRBV5-1	TRBJ2-3	NA	many
TGTGCCAGCAGTTGGGACGGTAGTATGACCCGGGAGCTGTTTTTT	CASSWDGSMTRELFF	TRBV6-5	TRBJ2-2	NA	many
TGTGCCAGCAGCTTTTATAGGTTCCAAGGAGGCAATCAGCCCCAGCATTTT	CASSFYRFQGGNQPQHF	TRBV5-6	TRBJ1-5	NA	few
TGCGCCAGCAGCGCAGAGGGGGCCTTCACTGAAGCTTTCTTT	CASSAEGAFTEAFF	TRBV5-1	TRBJ1-1	TRBD1	NA
TGTGCCAGCAGCCAACAGGGTATCGATGGCTACACCTTC	CASSQQGIDGYTF	TRBV3-1	TRBJ1-2	NA	few
TGCAGTGCTAGAGGCCCATGGGACTACGAGCAGTACTTC	CSARGPWDYEQYF	TRBV20-1	TRBJ2-7	NA	many
TGTGCCAGCAGCTTAGGTGCAGGGGCGGATGGCTACACCTTC	CASSLGAGADGYTF	TRBV7-9	TRBJ1-2	NA	NA
TGTGCCAGCAGCTTAGAAGCGGGGGGCACTGAAGCTTTCTTT	CASSLEAGGTEAFF	TRBV11-2	TRBJ1-1	NA	few
TGTGCCAGCAGTGAACAGGCTACAGATACGCAGTATTTT	CASSEQATDTQYF	TRBV6-4	TRBJ2-3	NA	few
TGCGCCAGCAGCCCAAGGTGGAACACGGACTCCTACGAGCAGTACTTC	CASSPRWNTDSYEQYF	TRBV4-1	TRBJ2-7	NA	NA
TGCGCCAGCAGCCAAGTCCCGCGCCAGGTTAGGAGCACAGATACGCAGTATTTT	CASSQVPRQVRSTDTQYF	TRBV4-3	TRBJ2-3	NA	NA